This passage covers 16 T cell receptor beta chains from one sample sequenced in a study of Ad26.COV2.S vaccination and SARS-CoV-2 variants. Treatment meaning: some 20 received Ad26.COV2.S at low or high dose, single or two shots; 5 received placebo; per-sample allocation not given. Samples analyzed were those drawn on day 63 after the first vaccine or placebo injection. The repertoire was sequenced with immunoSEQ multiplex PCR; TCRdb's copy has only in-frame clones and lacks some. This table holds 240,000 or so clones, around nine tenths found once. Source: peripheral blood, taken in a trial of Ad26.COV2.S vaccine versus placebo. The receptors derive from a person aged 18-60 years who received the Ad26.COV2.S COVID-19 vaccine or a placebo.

The DNA of the CDR3 is TGCGCCAGCAGCCAAGATCCTCGACCCAGCATCTACGAGCAGTACTTC. As protein: CASSQDPRPSIYEQYF. The chain joins TRBV4-1 to TRBJ2-7; D gene uncertain. Between the trimmed V and J ends, which lost 0 bases and 3 bases, there was a span of 15 bases. Germline V gene data show CDR1 as MGHRA and CDR2 as YSYEKL. The CDR3 length is 16 residues.

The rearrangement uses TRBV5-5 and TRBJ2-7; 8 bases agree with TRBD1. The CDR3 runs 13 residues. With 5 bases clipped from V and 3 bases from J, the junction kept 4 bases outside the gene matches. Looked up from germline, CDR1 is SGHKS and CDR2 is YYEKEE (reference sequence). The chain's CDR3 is CASSLTGVYEQYF. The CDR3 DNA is TGTGCCAGCAGTTTGACAGGGGTCTACGAGCAGTACTTC.

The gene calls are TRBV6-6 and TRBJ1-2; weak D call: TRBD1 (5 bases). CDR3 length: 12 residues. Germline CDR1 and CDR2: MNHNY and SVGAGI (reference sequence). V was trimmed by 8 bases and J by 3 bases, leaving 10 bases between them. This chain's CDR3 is CASFGADYGYTF. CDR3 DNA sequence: TGTGCCAGCTTTGGGGCGGACTATGGCTACACCTTC.

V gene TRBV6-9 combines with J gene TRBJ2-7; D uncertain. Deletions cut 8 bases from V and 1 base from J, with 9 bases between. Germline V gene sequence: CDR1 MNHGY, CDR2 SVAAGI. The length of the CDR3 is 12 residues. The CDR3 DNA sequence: TGTGCCAGCCGGGTTTGGTCCTACGAGCAGTACTTC. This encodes CASRVWSYEQYF.

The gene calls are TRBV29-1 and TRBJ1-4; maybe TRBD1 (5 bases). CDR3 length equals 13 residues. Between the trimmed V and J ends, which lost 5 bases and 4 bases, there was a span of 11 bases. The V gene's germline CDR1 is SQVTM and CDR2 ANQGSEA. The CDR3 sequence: CSVTGPFNEKLFF. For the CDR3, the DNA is TGCAGCGTTACGGGACCTTTTAATGAAAAACTGTTTTTT.

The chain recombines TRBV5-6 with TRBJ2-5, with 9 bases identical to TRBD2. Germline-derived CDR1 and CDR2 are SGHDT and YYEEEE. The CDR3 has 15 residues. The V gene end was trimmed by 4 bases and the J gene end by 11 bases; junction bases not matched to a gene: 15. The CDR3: CASSPRIAGALPQYF. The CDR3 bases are TGTGCCAGCAGCCCCAGGATAGCGGGGGCCCTCCCGCAGTACTTC.

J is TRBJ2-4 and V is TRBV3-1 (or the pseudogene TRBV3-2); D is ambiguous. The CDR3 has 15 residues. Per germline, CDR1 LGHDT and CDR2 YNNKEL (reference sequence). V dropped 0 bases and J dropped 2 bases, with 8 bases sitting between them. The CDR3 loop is CASSQDLTTKNIQYF. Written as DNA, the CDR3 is TGTGCCAGCAGCCAAGATTTAACGACCAAAAACATTCAGTACTTC.

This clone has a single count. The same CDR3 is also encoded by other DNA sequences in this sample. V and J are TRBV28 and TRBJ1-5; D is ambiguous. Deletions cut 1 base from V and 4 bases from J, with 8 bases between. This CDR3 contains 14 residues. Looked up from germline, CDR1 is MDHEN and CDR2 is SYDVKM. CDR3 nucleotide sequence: TGTGCCAGCAGTTTATTGGGCTTGAATCAGCCCCAGCATTTT. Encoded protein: CASSLLGLNQPQHF.

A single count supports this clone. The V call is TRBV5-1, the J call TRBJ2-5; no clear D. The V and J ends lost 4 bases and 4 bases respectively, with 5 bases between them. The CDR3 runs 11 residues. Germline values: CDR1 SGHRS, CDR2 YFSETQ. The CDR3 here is CASSAGETQYF. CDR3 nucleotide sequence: TGCGCCAGCAGCGCAGGAGAGACCCAGTACTTC.

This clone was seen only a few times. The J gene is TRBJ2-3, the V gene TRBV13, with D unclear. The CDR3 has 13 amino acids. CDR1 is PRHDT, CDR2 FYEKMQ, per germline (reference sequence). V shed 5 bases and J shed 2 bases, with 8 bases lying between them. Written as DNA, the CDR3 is TGTGCCAGCAGCGCGCGGACCACAGATACGCAGTATTTT. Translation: CASSARTTDTQYF. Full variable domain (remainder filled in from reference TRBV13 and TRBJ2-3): AAGVIQSPRHLIKEKRETATLKCYPIPRHDTVYWYQQGPGQDPQFLISFYEKMQSDKGSIPDRFSAQQFSDYHSELNMSSLELGDSALYFCASSARTTDTQYFGPGTRLTVL.

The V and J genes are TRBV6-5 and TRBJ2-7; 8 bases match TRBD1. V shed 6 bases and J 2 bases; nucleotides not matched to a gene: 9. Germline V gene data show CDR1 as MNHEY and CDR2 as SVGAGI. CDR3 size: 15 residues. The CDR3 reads CASSQPGTGPYEQYF. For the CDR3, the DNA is TGTGCCAGCAGCCAGCCCGGGACAGGTCCCTACGAGCAGTACTTC.

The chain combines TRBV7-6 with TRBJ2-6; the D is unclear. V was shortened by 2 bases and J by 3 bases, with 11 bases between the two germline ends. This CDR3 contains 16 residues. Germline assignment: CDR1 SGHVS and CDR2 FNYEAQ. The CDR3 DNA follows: TGTGCCAGCAGCTTAAGTGGATCTTATGGGGCCAACGTCCTGACTTTC. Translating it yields CASSLSGSYGANVLTF.

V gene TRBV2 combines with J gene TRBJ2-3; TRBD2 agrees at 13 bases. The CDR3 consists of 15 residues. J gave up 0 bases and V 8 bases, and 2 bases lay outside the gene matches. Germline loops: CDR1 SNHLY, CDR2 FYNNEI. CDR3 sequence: CASGTSGASTDTQYF. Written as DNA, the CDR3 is TGTGCCAGCGGGACTAGCGGGGCGAGCACAGATACGCAGTATTTT.

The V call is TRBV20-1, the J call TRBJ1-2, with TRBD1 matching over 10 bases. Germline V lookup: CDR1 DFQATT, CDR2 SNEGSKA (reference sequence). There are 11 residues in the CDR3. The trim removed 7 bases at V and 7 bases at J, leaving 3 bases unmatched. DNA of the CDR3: TGCAGTGTGGGGACAGGGGTTGGCTACACCTTC. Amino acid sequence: CSVGTGVGYTF.

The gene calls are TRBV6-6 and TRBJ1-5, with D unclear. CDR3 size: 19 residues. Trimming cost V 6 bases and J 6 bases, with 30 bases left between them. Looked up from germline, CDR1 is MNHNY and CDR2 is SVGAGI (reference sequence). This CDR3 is CASSSRAISLGIFFQPQHF. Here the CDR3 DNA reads TGTGCCAGCAGCTCCCGGGCTATTTCCTTGGGGATATTCTTTCAGCCCCAGCATTTT.

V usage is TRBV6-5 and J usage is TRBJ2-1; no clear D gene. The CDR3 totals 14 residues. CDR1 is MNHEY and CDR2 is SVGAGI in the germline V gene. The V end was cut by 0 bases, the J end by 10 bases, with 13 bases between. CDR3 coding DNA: TGTGCCAGCAGTTACTCGACGGTAGGGCCCGAGCAGTTCTTC. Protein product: CASSYSTVGPEQFF.